One and the same sample provided the 5 T cell receptor beta chains below, sequenced in a study of T cell responses to AZD1222 COVID-19 vaccine (dated by TCRdb to the early 2020s). The time point label, as the study defines it: baseline before first vaccination. The protocol used for the library was the immunoSEQ multiplex PCR assay. TCRdb obtained this table from immuneACCESS and retained in-frame rearrangements with V and J assigned. These tables miss some clones; where compared with another copy, unresolved V genes account for less than half of the shortfall, and the remainder is unexplained. This sample gives about 96,000 clones in total; 75% to 90% of them show up just once. The ten most abundant clones make up approximately 25% of the sample. The material sequenced was peripheral blood, taken on day 0 of AZD1222 vaccination. The source is an adult in good health.

CDR3 amino acids: CASSQEIAVLNEQFF. The CDR3 bases are TGCGCCAGCAGCCAAGAGATAGCCGTCCTCAATGAGCAGTTCTTC. The genes are TRBV4-1 and TRBJ2-1; D remains unclear. Germline V gene lookup returns CDR1 MGHRA and CDR2 YSYEKL. This CDR3 comprises 15 residues. V lost 0 bases and J lost 6, with 12 bases in between.

This chain's CDR3 is CASSLVGTGTPGLATAEQFF. The CDR3 nucleotides are TGTGCCAGCAGCTTAGTAGGGACAGGGACCCCGGGACTAGCGACGGCTGAGCAGTTCTTC. V and J are TRBV7-8 and TRBJ2-1, with D perhaps TRBD2 (10 bases). V lost 1 base to trimming and J lost 9 bases, with 31 bases between them. Germline lookup yields CDR1 SGHVS and CDR2 FQNEAQ. CDR3 length: 20 amino acids.

The chain recombines TRBV6-1 with TRBJ1-5, with 7 bases matching TRBD1. Looked up from germline, CDR1 is MNHNS and CDR2 is SASEGT. Losses at the gene ends were 3 bases for V and 0 bases for J; bases not matched to a gene: 8. This CDR3 spans 17 amino acids. The DNA for the CDR3 is TGTGCCAGCAGTGAGATTGGGACAGCCTATAGCAATCAGCCCCAGCATTTT. Protein sequence: CASSEIGTAYSNQPQHF.

The rearrangement joins TRBV6-5 to TRBJ2-7; TRBD2 agrees at 7 bases. The CDR3 is 13 residues long. Germline V lookup: CDR1 MNHEY, CDR2 SVGAGI. The V segment lost 4 bases and the J segment 0 bases; nucleotides outside the gene matches: 0. CDR3 sequence: CASSWGGSYEQYF. CDR3 sequence (DNA): TGTGCCAGCAGTTGGGGGGGCTCCTACGAGCAGTACTTC.

The J gene is TRBJ2-2, the V gene TRBV6-2 or TRBV6-3; 10 bases are shared with TRBD1. Germline V gene sequence: CDR1 MNHEY, CDR2 SVGEGT. The ends lost 2 bases at V and 3 bases at J; junction bases unmatched: 6. CDR3 length equals 17 residues. The CDR3 region has the DNA TGTGCCAGCAGTTACATCACCGGGACAGGGGACACCGGGGAGCTGTTTTTT. Translated, it gives CASSYITGTGDTGELFF.